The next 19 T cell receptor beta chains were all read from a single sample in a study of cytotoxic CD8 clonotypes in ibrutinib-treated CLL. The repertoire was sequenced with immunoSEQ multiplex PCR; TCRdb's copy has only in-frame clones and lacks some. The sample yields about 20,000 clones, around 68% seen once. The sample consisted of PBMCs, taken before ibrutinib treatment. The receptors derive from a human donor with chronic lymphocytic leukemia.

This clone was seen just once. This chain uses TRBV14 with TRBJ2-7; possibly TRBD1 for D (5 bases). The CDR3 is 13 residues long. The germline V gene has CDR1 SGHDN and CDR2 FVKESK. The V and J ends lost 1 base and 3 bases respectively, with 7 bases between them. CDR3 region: CASSQVTDYEQYF. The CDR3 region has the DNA TGTGCCAGCAGCCAAGTGACAGACTACGAGCAGTACTTC.

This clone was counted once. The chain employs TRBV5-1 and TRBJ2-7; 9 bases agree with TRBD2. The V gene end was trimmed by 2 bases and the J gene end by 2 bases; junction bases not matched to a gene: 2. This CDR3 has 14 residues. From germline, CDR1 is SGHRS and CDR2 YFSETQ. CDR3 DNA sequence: TGCGCCAGCAGCTTTAGCGGGAGCCCCTACGAGCAGTACTTC. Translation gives CASSFSGSPYEQYF.

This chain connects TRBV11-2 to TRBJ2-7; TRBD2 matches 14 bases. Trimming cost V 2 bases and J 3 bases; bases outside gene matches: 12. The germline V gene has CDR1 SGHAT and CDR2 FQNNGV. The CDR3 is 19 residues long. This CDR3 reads CASSLHPGTSGSWYYEQYF. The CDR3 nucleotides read TGTGCCAGCAGCTTACACCCCGGGACTAGCGGGAGTTGGTACTACGAGCAGTACTTC. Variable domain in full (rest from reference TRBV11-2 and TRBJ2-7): EAGVAQSPRYKIIEKRQSVAFWCNPISGHATLYWYQQILGQGPKLLIQFQNNGVVDDSQLPKDRFSAERLKGVDSTLKIQPAKLEDSAVYLCASSLHPGTSGSWYYEQYFGPGTRLTVT.

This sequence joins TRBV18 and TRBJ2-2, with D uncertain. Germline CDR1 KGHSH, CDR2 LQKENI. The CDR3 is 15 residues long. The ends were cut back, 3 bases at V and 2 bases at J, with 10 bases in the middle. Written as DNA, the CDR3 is TGTGCCAGCTCACCCTCGCGTCCTAACACCGGGGAGCTGTTTTTT. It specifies CASSPSRPNTGELFF. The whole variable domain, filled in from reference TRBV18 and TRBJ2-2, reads NAGVMQNPRHLVRRRGQEARLRCSPMKGHSHVYWYRQLPEEGLKFMVYLQKENIIDESGMPKERFSAEFPKEGPSILRIQQVVRGDSAAYFCASSPSRPNTGELFFGEGSRLTVL.

The CDR3 is CASSRPGEETQYF. CDR3 DNA: TGTGCCAGCTCACGCCCCGGGGAAGAGACCCAGTACTTC. The chain joins TRBV18 to TRBJ2-5, with a weak D call TRBD2 (5 bases). Germline-derived CDR1 and CDR2 are KGHSH and LQKENI. The V gene lost 4 bases and the J gene lost 3 bases, with 9 bases spanning the gap. The CDR3 has 13 residues.

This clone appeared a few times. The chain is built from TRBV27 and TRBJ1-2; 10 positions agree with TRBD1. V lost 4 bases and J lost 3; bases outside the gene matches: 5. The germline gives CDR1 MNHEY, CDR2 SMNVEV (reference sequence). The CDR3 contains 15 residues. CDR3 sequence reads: CASSSWDRGDYGYTF. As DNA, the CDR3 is TGTGCCAGCAGTTCGTGGGACAGGGGAGACTATGGCTACACCTTC.

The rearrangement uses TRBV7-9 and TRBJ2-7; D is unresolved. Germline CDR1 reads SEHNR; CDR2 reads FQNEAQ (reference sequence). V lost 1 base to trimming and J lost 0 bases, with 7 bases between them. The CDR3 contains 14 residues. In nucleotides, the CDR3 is TGTGCCAGCAGCTTAGATCCTAACTCCTACGAGCAGTACTTC. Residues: CASSLDPNSYEQYF.

As DNA, the CDR3 is TGTGCCAGCAGCTTATGGCGCCCGAACACTGAAGCTTTCTTT. It codes for CASSLWRPNTEAFF. The chain carries TRBV11-2 and TRBJ1-1; D is unclear. CDR3 length: 14 amino acids. Germline V gene data show CDR1 as SGHAT and CDR2 as FQNNGV. The ends were cut back, 2 bases at V and 1 base at J, with 8 bases in the middle.

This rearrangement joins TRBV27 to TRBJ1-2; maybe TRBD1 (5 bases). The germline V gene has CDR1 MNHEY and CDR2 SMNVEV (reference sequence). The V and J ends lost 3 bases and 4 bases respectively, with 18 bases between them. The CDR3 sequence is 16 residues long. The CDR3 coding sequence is TGTGCCAGCAGTTTCGGCCCGGGACGGGCATTCTATGGCTACACCTTC. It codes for CASSFGPGRAFYGYTF.

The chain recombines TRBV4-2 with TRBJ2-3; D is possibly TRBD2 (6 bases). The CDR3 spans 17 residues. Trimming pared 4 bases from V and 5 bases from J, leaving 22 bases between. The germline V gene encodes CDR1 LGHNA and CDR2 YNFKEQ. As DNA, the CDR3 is TGTGCCAGCAGCCCGACCGGAGCGGTGGGACTCAAAGATACGCAGTATTTT. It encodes CASSPTGAVGLKDTQYF.

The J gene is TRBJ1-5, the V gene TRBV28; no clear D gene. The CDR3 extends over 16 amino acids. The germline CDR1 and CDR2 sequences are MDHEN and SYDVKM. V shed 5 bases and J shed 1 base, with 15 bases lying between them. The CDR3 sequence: CASSPGRMGSNQPQHF. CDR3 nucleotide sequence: TGTGCCAGCAGTCCCGGGCGGATGGGGAGCAATCAGCCCCAGCATTTT. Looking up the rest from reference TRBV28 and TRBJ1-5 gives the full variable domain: DVKVTQSSRYLVKRTGEKVFLECVQDMDHENMFWYRQDPGLGLRLIYFSYDVKMKEKGDIPEGYSVSREKKERFSLILESASTNQTSMYLCASSPGRMGSNQPQHFGDGTRLSIL.

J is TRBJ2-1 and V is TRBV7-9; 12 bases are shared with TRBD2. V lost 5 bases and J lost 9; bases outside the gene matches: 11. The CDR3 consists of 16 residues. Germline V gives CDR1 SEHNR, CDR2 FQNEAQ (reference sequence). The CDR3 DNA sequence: TGTGCCAGCAGCGAGCGACGACTAGCGGGAGCTACTGAGCAGTTCTTC. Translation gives CASSERRLAGATEQFF.

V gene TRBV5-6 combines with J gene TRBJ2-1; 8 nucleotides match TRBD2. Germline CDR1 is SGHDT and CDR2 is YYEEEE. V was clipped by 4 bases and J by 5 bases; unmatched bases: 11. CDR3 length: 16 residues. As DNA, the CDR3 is TGTGCCAGCAGCCCCTCCCCAGCGGGAGCCCACAATGAGCAGTTCTTC. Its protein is CASSPSPAGAHNEQFF. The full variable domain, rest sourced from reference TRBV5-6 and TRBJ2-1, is DAGVTQSPTHLIKTRGQQVTLRCSPKSGHDTVSWYQQALGQGPQFIFQYYEEEERQRGNFPDRFSGHQFPNYSSELNVNALLLGDSALYLCASSPSPAGAHNEQFFGPGTRLTVL.

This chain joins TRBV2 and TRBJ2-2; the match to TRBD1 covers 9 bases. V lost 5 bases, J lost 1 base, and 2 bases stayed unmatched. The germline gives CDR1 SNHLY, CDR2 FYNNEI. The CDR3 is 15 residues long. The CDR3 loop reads CASSRGQGNTGELFF. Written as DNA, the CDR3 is TGTGCCAGCAGTCGGGGACAGGGGAACACCGGGGAGCTGTTTTTT.

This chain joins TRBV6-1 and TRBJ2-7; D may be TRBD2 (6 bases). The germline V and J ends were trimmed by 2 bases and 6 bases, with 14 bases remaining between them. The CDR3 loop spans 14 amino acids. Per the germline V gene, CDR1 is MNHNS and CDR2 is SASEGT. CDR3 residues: CASSEPGLGGEQYF. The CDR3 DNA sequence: TGTGCCAGCAGTGAACCAGGTCTGGGGGGCGAGCAGTACTTC.

The CDR3 spells CASSEVGGYEQYF. In DNA form, the CDR3 reads TGTGCCAGCAGTGAAGTGGGGGGCTACGAGCAGTACTTC. V and J are TRBV6-1 and TRBJ2-7, with a weak D call TRBD2 (6 bases). The CDR3 spans 13 residues. The V end was cut by 1 base, the J end by 3 bases, with 7 bases between. From germline, CDR1 is MNHNS and CDR2 SASEGT.

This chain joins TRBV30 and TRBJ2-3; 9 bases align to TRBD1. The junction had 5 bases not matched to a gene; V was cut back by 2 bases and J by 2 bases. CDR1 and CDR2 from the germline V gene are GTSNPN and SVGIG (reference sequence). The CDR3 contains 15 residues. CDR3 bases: TGTGCCTGGAGTAACGGACAGGGGACCACAGATACGCAGTATTTT. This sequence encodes CAWSNGQGTTDTQYF.

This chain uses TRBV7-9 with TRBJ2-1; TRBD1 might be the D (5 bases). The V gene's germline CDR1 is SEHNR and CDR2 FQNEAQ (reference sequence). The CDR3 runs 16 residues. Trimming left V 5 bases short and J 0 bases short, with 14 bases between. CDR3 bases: TGTGCCAGCAGCCCCTCAAGGGGTAGCTCCTACAATGAGCAGTTCTTC. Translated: CASSPSRGSSYNEQFF.

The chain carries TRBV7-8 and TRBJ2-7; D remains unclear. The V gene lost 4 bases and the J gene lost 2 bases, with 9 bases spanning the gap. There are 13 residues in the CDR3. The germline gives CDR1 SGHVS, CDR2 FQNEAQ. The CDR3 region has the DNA TGTGCCAGCAGCTCCGACGGAACCTACGAGCAGTACTTC. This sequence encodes CASSSDGTYEQYF.